The 11 T cell receptor beta chains below were found in one sample sequenced in a study of CD8 T cells in ankylosing spondylitis. Overall study findings and caveats: A motif in TCR beta, a set of under 10 highly homologous variants, appeared characteristic of ankylosing spondylitis blood.

These receptors' targets are unknown. TCRdb re-derived calls from the 5' RACE reads in MiXCR, one entry per CDR3 protein. Among about 540,000 distinct CDR3 sequences listed, roughly 12% were seen once. Sequencing used blood, either unsorted or a sorted T cell fraction (not recorded which). The receptors were sampled from a male donor with ankylosing spondylitis.

This clonotype was seen many times. The chain employs TRBV24-1 and TRBJ2-1; perhaps TRBD1 as D (6 bases). V lost 7 bases to trimming and J lost 8 bases, with 17 bases between them. The V gene's germline CDR1 is KGHDR and CDR2 SFDVKD. The CDR3 contains 14 residues. The CDR3 loop reads CATSRDTKPHEQFF. In DNA, the CDR3 is TGTGCCACCAGCCGGGACACCAAACCCCATGAGCAGTTCTTC.

This clonotype was seen repeatedly, ten times or more. This chain uses TRBV20-1 with TRBJ2-1; D might be TRBD1 (6 bases). The CDR3 sequence is 14 residues long. V was clipped by 4 bases and J by 4 bases, with 14 bases between them. Germline V CDR1 and CDR2: DFQATT, SNEGSKA (reference sequence). The CDR3 is CSATPGVTYNEQFF. DNA for the CDR3: TGCAGTGCTACCCCAGGGGTCACTTACAATGAGCAGTTCTTC.

The table lists this clonotype with a few counts. The junction departs from the called germline gene at one end, perhaps through a read error. This sequence joins TRBV20-1 and TRBJ1-4; D is uncertain. The CDR3 consists of 9 residues. The germline V gene has CDR1 DFQATT and CDR2 SNEGSKA (reference sequence). This CDR3 is CSASPHEGF. The CDR3 coding sequence is TGCAGTGCTAGCCCTCACGAGGGTTTT.

This clonotype was seen many times. This chain uses TRBV7-8 with TRBJ2-1; weak D call: TRBD2 (6 bases). CDR1 is SGHVS and CDR2 is FQNEAQ in the germline V gene. The CDR3 runs to 15 residues. V was clipped by 1 base and J by 5 bases, with 12 bases between them. The CDR3 coding sequence is TGTGCCAGCAGCTTAGTTGCGGGGACGGACAATGAGCAGTTCTTC. This sequence encodes CASSLVAGTDNEQFF.

This clonotype was counted ten times or more. The chain combines TRBV24-1 with TRBJ2-1; 13 bases are shared with TRBD2. The V gene's germline CDR1 is KGHDR and CDR2 SFDVKD. This CDR3 spans 13 amino acids. V was pared by 9 bases and J by 7 bases, with 2 bases of the junction left unmatched. The DNA of the CDR3 is TGTGCCACCCGGACTAGCGGGAGAAATGAGCAGTTCTTC. It yields the protein CATRTSGRNEQFF.

In this sample, this clonotype turned up many times. The chain links TRBV3-1 to TRBJ1-2, with D unresolved. Germline CDR1 reads LGHDT; CDR2 reads YNNKEL (reference sequence). V lost 4 bases, J lost 6 bases, and 12 bases lay in between. The CDR3 consists of 13 residues. The CDR3 sequence is CASSPAGLDGYTF. The CDR3 bases are TGTGCCAGCAGCCCCGCGGGTCTCGATGGCTACACCTTC.

V gene TRBV11-2 combines with J gene TRBJ2-7; tentatively, D is TRBD2 (5 bases). CDR1 SGHAT and CDR2 FQNNGV come from the germline V gene. This CDR3 has 13 residues. Deletions cut 1 base from V and 6 bases from J, with 10 bases between. CDR3 protein: CASSLGGSPEQYV. CDR3 bases: TGTGCCAGCAGCTTAGGAGGGAGCCCCGAGCAGTACGTC.

This clonotype was observed at least ten times. The CDR3, as DNA: TGTGCCAGCAGCCCCCCGCTTTACGAGCAGTTCTTC. Amino acids: CASSPPLYEQFF. V gene TRBV11-1 combines with J gene TRBJ2-1; no reliable D call. The ends were cut back, 5 bases at V and 10 bases at J, with 12 bases in the middle. The CDR3 totals 12 residues. The V gene's germline CDR1 is SGHAT and CDR2 FQDESV (reference sequence).

The CDR3 DNA reads as TGCGCCAGCGGTAATGGGACTAGCGGCACAGATACGCAGTATTTT. Translating it yields CASGNGTSGTDTQYF. The chain employs TRBV5-1 and TRBJ2-3; 10 nucleotides agree with TRBD2. Losses at the gene ends were 7 bases for V and 1 base for J; bases not matched to a gene: 6. From germline, CDR1 is SGHRS and CDR2 YFSETQ. This CDR3 is 15 amino acids long. The whole variable domain, filled in from reference TRBV5-1 and TRBJ2-3, reads KAGVTQTPRYLIKTRGQQVTLSCSPISGHRSVSWYQQTPGQGLQFLFEYFSETQRNKGNFPGRFSGRQFSNSRSEMNVSTLELGDSALYLCASGNGTSGTDTQYFGPGTRLTVL.

This clonotype showed up just a few times. J is TRBJ2-5 and V is TRBV9, with 9 nucleotides matching TRBD2. The CDR3 extends over 16 amino acids. Trimming at V came to 4 bases and at J to 4 bases, leaving 11 bases not matched to a gene. Germline V lookup: CDR1 SGDLS, CDR2 YYNGEE. This CDR3 is CASSPLSGSLLETQYF. In nucleotides, the CDR3 is TGTGCCAGCAGCCCGCTTAGCGGGAGTCTTTTAGAGACCCAGTACTTC.

As to this clonotype: This sequence may be a read error, since a much larger clone differs from it by one base. No conserved phenylalanine or tryptophan ends this CDR3, so it is likely a read error. V and J are TRBV7-9 and TRBJ2-3; 12 bases are a match to TRBD2. Germline V lookup: CDR1 SEHNR, CDR2 FQNEAQ (reference sequence). The CDR3 has 14 residues. The junction had 2 bases not matched to a gene; V was cut back by 5 bases and J by 5 bases. CDR3 sequence: CASSQGLAGDTQYL. In DNA form, the CDR3 reads TGTGCCAGCAGCCAGGGACTAGCGGGAGATACGCAGTATTTA.